This TCR beta chain is drawn from a study of shared clonotypes between healthy human individuals. Germline CDR1 is SGHVS and CDR2 is FNYEAQ. This CDR3 has 12 residues. Deletions cut 5 bases from V and 3 bases from J, with 6 bases between. Produced via immunoSEQ multiplex PCR; TCRdb's table is partial and in-frame only. The data show hundreds of thousands of clones, less than 80% seen once. This TCR derives from a woman in her twenties or thirties in good health. What was sequenced was memory CD4+ T cells sorted from blood. The subset: CD45RA-negative fraction. V is TRBV7-6 and J is TRBJ2-3; D remains unclear. The CDR3 here is CASSLMTDTQYF. CDR3 bases: TGTGCCAGCAGCCTCATGACAGATACGCAGTATTTT.